This T cell receptor beta chain emerged from a study of patients and donors after allogeneic stem cell transplantation. CDR1 and CDR2 from the germline V gene are LGHDT and YNNKEL (reference sequence). This CDR3 has 13 residues. V was shortened by 2 bases and J by 6 bases, with 9 bases between the two germline ends. From the RT-PCR reads, TCRdb called clonotypes with MiXCR, one entry per CDR3 protein. The table records about 960,000 distinct CDR3 sequences, approximately 19% of them present only once. This sequence joins TRBV3-1 and TRBJ2-3, with D possibly matching TRBD1 (7 bases). This TCR was sampled from a human donor who was either an allogeneic HSCT recipient or a stem cell or donor lymphocyte infusion donor (not recorded which). It is not recorded whose cells these are; they may come from a transplant donor. Input material: blood, either unsorted or a sorted T cell fraction (not recorded which). CDR3 region: CASSQSGGDTQYF. The CDR3 nucleotides are TGTGCCAGCAGCCAATCAGGGGGGGATACGCAGTATTTT.